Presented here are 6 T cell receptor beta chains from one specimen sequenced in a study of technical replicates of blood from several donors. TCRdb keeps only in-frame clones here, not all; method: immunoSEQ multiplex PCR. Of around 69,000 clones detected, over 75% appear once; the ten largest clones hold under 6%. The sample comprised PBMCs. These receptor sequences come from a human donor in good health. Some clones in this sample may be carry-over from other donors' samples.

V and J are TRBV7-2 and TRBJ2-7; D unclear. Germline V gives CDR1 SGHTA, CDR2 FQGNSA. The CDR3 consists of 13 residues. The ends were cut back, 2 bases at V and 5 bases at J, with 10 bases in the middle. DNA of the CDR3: TGTGCCAGCAGCTTATTTGGGCAAAACGAGCAGTACTTC. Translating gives CASSLFGQNEQYF. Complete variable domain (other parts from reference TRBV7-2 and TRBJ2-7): GAGVSQSPSNKVTEKGKDVELRCDPISGHTALYWYRQSLGQGLEFLIYFQGNSAPDKSGLPSDRFSAERTGGSVSTLTIQRTQQEDSAVYLCASSLFGQNEQYFGPGTRLTVT.

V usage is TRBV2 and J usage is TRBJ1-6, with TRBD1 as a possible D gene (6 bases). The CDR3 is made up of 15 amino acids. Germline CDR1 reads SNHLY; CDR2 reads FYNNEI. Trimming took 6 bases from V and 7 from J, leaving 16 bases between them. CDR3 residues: CASSGTGLGNSPLHF. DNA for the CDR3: TGTGCCAGCAGCGGTACAGGGTTGGGAAATTCACCCCTCCACTTT.

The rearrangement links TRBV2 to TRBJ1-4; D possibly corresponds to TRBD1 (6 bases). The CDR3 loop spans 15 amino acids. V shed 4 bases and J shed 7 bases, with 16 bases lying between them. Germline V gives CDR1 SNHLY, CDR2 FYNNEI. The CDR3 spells CASSATRGASEKLFF. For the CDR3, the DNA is TGTGCCAGCAGTGCCACCAGGGGAGCTAGTGAAAAACTGTTTTTT.

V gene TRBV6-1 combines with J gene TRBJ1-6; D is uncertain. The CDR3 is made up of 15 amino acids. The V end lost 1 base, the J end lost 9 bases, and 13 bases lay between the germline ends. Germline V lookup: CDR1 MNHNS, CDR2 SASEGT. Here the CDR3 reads CASSEGVTDTSPLHF. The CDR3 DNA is TGTGCCAGCAGTGAAGGAGTAACAGATACTTCACCCCTCCACTTT.

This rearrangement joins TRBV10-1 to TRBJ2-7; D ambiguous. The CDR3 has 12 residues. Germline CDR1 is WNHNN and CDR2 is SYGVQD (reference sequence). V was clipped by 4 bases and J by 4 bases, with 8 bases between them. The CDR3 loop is CASSGAAYEQYF. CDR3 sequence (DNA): TGCGCCAGCAGTGGGGCAGCTTACGAGCAGTACTTC.

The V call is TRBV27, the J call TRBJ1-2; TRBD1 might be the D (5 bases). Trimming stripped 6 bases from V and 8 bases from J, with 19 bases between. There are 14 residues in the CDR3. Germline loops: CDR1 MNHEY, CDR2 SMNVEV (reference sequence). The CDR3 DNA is TGTGCCAGCAGGGGAGGTGGACGGGACTCGGGCTACACCTTC. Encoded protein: CASRGGGRDSGYTF.